This record looks at one TCR beta chain sequence and its context. Its antigen remains undetermined. It has no much larger one-base neighbor in the sample; base qualities were not kept. Library construction relied on the immunoSEQ multiplex PCR assay. For the original study's pipeline: To diagnose cytomegalovirus status from the catalog of TCR beta chain sequences, a statistical classification framework was built. This is the immuneACCESS table as TCRdb keeps it, with only in-frame sequences that have V and J called. A part of the clones is gone; compared with another copy, unresolved V genes explain less than half, and the rest is unexplained. The DNA was the basis for D and trimming; V, J and clone size are from that table. Here the sample has over 110,000 clones; roughly 86% occur a single time. Roughly 10% of the sample goes to the ten largest clones. The data derive from a study of cytomegalovirus exposure and HLA in healthy donors (TCRdb year 2017). About the full investigation: The 666 repertoires of the first cohort and the 95 to 150 validation repertoires were produced on the same platform, according to a later analysis. The study was designed to test whether signatures of past pathogen exposure could be identified by cataloging public T cell receptors. To predict cytomegalovirus infection status, the study brought together high-throughput TCR immunosequencing, statistical association of individual TCRs with disease status, and machine learning. In addition to the first cohort of roughly 670 subjects, a separate validation cohort of approximately 110 different subjects was used. On the study overall, not on this receptor specifically: In the study, 150 to 200 TCR beta chains were listed as associated with cytomegalovirus. The validation cohort had no HLA typing available for a later analysis, so co-occurrence within that cohort was assessed over all 120 or so repertoires. Of the cluster scores, about 94% were above 0 in a later analysis, which found that TCRs clustered in the first cohort also tended to co-occur in the approximately 120 validation repertoires. A few of the identified cytomegalovirus-associated TCR beta chains were confirmed in vitro to be specific for cytomegalovirus antigens. While some public TCRs were present in many individuals, most TCR sequences turned up only very rarely across donors. It was suggested by the authors that the approach could potentially be generalized to other disease states and immunological phenotypes. The classifier was reported to diagnose cytomegalovirus status with high specificity and sensitivity in both the original cohort and the validation cohort.

The donors belonged to the validation cohort of around 120 subjects, which was separate from the approximately 610-subject first cohort. Sequences MNHEY (CDR1) and SMNVEV (CDR2) are obtained from the germline V gene (reference sequence). V gives up 6 bases and J gives up 0 bases, and the segment between their germline ends measures 9 bases. From cysteine to phenylalanine, the CDR3 is 14 amino acids long. CDR3 DNA only is kept here, 42 bases in frame from base 1. This receptor was taken from a man between 18 and 29 years old in good health and CMV-seropositive. The V and J genes are TRBV27 and TRBJ1-3; too little of a D gene remains to name it. The sequenced sample consisted of PBMCs. The DNA sequence follows: TGTGCCAGCAGACAGTCCGGCTCTGGAAACACCATATATTTT. It translates to CASRQSGSGNTIYF.